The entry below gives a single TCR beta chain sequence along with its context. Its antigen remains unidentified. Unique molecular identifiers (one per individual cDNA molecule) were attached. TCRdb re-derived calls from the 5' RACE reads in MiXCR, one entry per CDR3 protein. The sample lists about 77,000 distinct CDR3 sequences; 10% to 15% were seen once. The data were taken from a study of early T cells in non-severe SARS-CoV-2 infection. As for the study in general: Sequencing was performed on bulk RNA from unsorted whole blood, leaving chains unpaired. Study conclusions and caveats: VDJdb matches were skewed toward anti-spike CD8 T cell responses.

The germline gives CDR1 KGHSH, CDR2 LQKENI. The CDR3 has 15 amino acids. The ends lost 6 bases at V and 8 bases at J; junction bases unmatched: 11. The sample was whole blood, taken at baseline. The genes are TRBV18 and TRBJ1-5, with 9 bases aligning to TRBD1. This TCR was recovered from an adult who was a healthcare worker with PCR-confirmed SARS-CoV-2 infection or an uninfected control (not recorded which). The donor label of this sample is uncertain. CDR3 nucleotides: TGTGCCAGCTCTCGGGGCGACAGGGGGGAAGAGCCCCAGCATTTT. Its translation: CASSRGDRGEEPQHF. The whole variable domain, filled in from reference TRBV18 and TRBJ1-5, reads NAGVMQNPRHLVRRRGQEARLRCSPMKGHSHVYWYRQLPEEGLKFMVYLQKENIIDESGMPKERFSAEFPKEGPSILRIQQVVRGDSAAYFCASSRGDRGEEPQHFGDGTRLSIL.